This entry lists 30 T cell receptor beta chains sequenced from one sample in a study. TCRdb independently ran MiXCR on the RT-PCR reads; one entry per CDR3 protein. Of fewer than 800,000 distinct CDR3 sequences listed, approximately 15% are singletons. The sequenced sample was memory CD4+ T cells from blood. All receptors come from a female donor in good health, serving as a healthy control.

The rearrangement uses TRBV20-1 and TRBJ2-6, with no clear D. CDR3 length: 15 residues. Trimming stripped 3 bases from V and 0 bases from J, with 9 bases between. Looked up from germline, CDR1 is DFQATT and CDR2 is SNEGSKA (reference sequence). The CDR3: CSASLPSSGANVLTF. In DNA, the CDR3 is TGCAGTGCTAGCTTACCGAGCTCTGGGGCCAACGTCCTGACTTTC.

CDR3 in DNA: TGTGCCAGCAGCCCGGGTCCCCGGGCGGCGCAGTATTTT. It encodes CASSPGPRAAQYF. The chain has TRBV7-8 and TRBJ2-3; D is uncertain. V dropped 5 bases and J dropped 10 bases, with 16 bases sitting between them. Germline-derived CDR1 and CDR2 are SGHVS and FQNEAQ. The CDR3 loop spans 13 amino acids.

With respect to this clonotype: A much larger clone sits a single nucleotide away, making a read error possible. J is TRBJ2-2 and V is TRBV15; no reliable D call. CDR3 length equals 14 residues. Per the germline V gene, CDR1 is LNHNV and CDR2 is YYDKDF (reference sequence). As DNA, the CDR3 is TGTGCCGCCAGCAGAGATAGGGCGTACCCCGAGCTGTTTTTT. Translated: CAASRDRAYPELFF.

At least ten counts were recorded for this clonotype. The chain joins TRBV6-5 to TRBJ2-5; TRBD2 agrees at 9 bases. The J segment lost 4 bases and the V segment lost 3 bases, leaving 9 bases of the junction unmatched. There are 16 residues in the CDR3. Per germline, CDR1 MNHEY and CDR2 SVGAGI. CDR3 DNA sequence: TGTGCCAGCAGTTATTTGGCGGGAGGGCACGGAGAGACCCAGTACTTC. Translation: CASSYLAGGHGETQYF.

This clonotype has at least ten counts. The chain joins TRBV29-1 to TRBJ1-1; 7 nucleotides agree with TRBD1. Germline trimming cut 7 bases from V and 2 bases from J; bases unmatched to any gene: 7. This CDR3 spans 13 amino acids. CDR1 and CDR2 from the germline V gene are SQVTM and ANQGSEA. The CDR3 here is CSGGGQDNTEAFF. The CDR3, as DNA: TGCAGCGGGGGTGGACAGGATAACACTGAAGCTTTCTTT.

The chain employs TRBV9 and TRBJ1-2; D might be TRBD1 (5 bases). Germline V CDR1 and CDR2: SGDLS, YYNGEE. The germline V and J ends were trimmed by 2 bases and 6 bases, with 17 bases remaining between them. This CDR3 has 15 residues. The CDR3 loop is CASSVAGGGRNGYTF. CDR3 DNA: TGTGCCAGCAGCGTTGCGGGGGGAGGCAGGAATGGCTACACCTTC.

In its sample, this clonotype was seen a few times. The chain has TRBV3-1 and TRBJ2-1, with TRBD2 as a possible D gene (6 bases). Trimming shortened V by 3 bases and J by 10 bases, and 10 bases separated the two germline ends. The germline V gene encodes CDR1 LGHDT and CDR2 YNNKEL (reference sequence). The CDR3 length is 12 residues. CDR3 coding DNA: TGTGCCAGCAGCCACCTAGCGTCGGAGCAGTTCTTC. As protein: CASSHLASEQFF.

This clonotype was counted only a few times. The chain uses TRBV7-3 and TRBJ2-3; D remains unclear. Trimming stripped 5 bases from V and 4 bases from J, with 22 bases between. From germline, CDR1 is SGHTA and CDR2 FQGTGA. The CDR3 spans 17 residues. The CDR3 spells CASSLTSPFGNSDTQYF. The CDR3 nucleotides read TGTGCCAGCAGCCTTACATCTCCGTTCGGAAACTCAGATACGCAGTATTTT. Drawing the rest from reference TRBV7-3 and TRBJ2-3, the complete variable domain is GAGVSQTPSNKVTEKGKYVELRCDPISGHTALYWYRQSLGQGPEFLIYFQGTGAADDSGLPNDRFFAVRPEGSVSTLKIQRTERGDSAVYLCASSLTSPFGNSDTQYFGPGTRLTVL.

This clonotype was seen repeatedly, ten times or more. The chain employs TRBV5-6 and TRBJ1-4; possibly TRBD1 for D (5 bases). Germline V gene sequence: CDR1 SGHDT, CDR2 YYEEEE. Between the trimmed V and J ends, which lost 4 bases and 4 bases, there was a span of 8 bases. The length of the CDR3 is 13 residues. This chain's CDR3 is CASSRGVNEKLFF. In DNA, the CDR3 is TGTGCCAGCAGCCGGGGGGTTAATGAAAAACTGTTTTTT.

This clonotype occurred a few times. The rearrangement joins TRBV15 to TRBJ2-7; D is uncertain. V was clipped by 3 bases and J by 5 bases, with 17 bases between them. The CDR3 runs to 15 residues. CDR1 and CDR2 (germline): LNHNV, YYDKDF (reference sequence). CDR3 coding DNA: TGTGCCACCAGCAGGGACCACAAGGCAAGGAACGAGCAGTACTTC. Amino acid sequence: CATSRDHKARNEQYF.

This clonotype was recorded at least ten times. The DNA of the CDR3 is TGCAGTGCTGGGGGACAGGGAAGGAATCAGCCCCAGCATTTT. Residues: CSAGGQGRNQPQHF. The genes are TRBV20-1 and TRBJ1-5; 9 positions match TRBD1. Germline-derived CDR1 and CDR2 are DFQATT and SNEGSKA (reference sequence). CDR3 length equals 14 residues. Trimming took 5 bases from V and 4 from J; bases not matched to a gene: 6.

This clonotype was counted at least ten times. The V and J genes are TRBV7-2 and TRBJ2-1, with 7 bases aligning to TRBD1. CDR1 SGHTA and CDR2 FQGNSA come from the germline V gene. The CDR3 is 14 amino acids. Trimming removed 5 bases from V and 5 bases from J; junction bases left unmatched: 6. The CDR3 sequence is CASSNDRANNEQFF. Here the CDR3 DNA reads TGTGCCAGCAGCAACGACAGGGCGAACAATGAGCAGTTCTTC.

V is TRBV11-2 and J is TRBJ2-5; D possibly corresponds to TRBD2 (5 bases). The CDR3 extends over 17 amino acids. V was pared by 1 base and J by 1 base, with 16 bases between. Germline lookup yields CDR1 SGHAT and CDR2 FQNNGV. This CDR3 reads CASSLVSAGVTQETQYF. For the CDR3, the DNA is TGTGCCAGCAGCTTAGTTTCGGCCGGGGTGACCCAAGAGACCCAGTACTTC.

This clonotype turned up a few times. This chain uses TRBV9 with TRBJ2-1, with 11 bases that match TRBD2. The CDR3 runs 14 residues. Trimming removed 4 bases from V and 7 bases from J; junction bases left unmatched: 4. Germline V gives CDR1 SGDLS, CDR2 YYNGEE. Here the CDR3 reads CASSLPSGRNEQFF. CDR3 DNA: TGTGCCAGCAGCCTCCCTAGCGGGAGGAATGAGCAGTTCTTC.

In its sample, this clonotype was seen many times. The gene calls are TRBV5-1 and TRBJ2-1; D is possibly TRBD1 (6 bases). V gave up 2 bases and J gave up 10 bases, with 13 bases separating them. Germline V gene lookup returns CDR1 SGHRS and CDR2 YFSETQ. The CDR3 contains 13 residues. CDR3 DNA sequence: TGCGCCAGCAGCTTTACGACCGGGACAGAGCAGTTCTTC. Encoded protein: CASSFTTGTEQFF.

This clonotype was detected a few times. The chain carries TRBV6-2 or TRBV6-3 and TRBJ2-5; 9 bases align to TRBD2. The CDR3 is 15 amino acids. The germline gives CDR1 MNHEY, CDR2 SVGEGT. Trimming cost V 4 bases and J 5 bases; bases outside gene matches: 8. The DNA of the CDR3 is TGTGCCAGCAGTTCGAATAGCGGGAGTAGGGAGACCCAGTACTTC. Encoded protein: CASSSNSGSRETQYF.

A remark on this clonotype: A read error may be the cause here, since a much bigger clone is one base away. The chain recombines TRBV20-1 with TRBJ1-5; TRBD1 matches at 9 bases. The germline CDR1 and CDR2 sequences are DFQATT and SNEGSKA (reference sequence). The CDR3 spans 16 residues. DNA for the CDR3: TGCTGTGCTAGTGACACAGGGGGCGGGAGCAATCAGCCCCAGCATTTT. Its protein product is CCASDTGGGSNQPQHF.

This clonotype was detected many times. The genes are TRBV20-1 and TRBJ2-3; perhaps D is TRBD1 or TRBD2 (6 bases each). The CDR3 is 12 residues long. Germline V gives CDR1 DFQATT, CDR2 SNEGSKA (reference sequence). V dropped 7 bases and J dropped 0 bases, with 8 bases sitting between them. CDR3 bases: TGCAGTGGGGGGGCAAGCACAGATACGCAGTATTTT. Protein: CSGGASTDTQYF.

This clonotype was seen ten or more times. This rearrangement joins TRBV10-3 to TRBJ1-2; 12 bases fit TRBD1. This CDR3 has 16 amino acids. V lost 4 bases and J lost 8; bases outside the gene matches: 11. Per the germline V gene, CDR1 is ENHRY and CDR2 is SYGVKD. CDR3 coding DNA: TGTGCCATCAGTGTCGGGACAGGGGGCATGGTAGGGGGCTACACCTTC. Its protein product is CAISVGTGGMVGGYTF.

This clonotype was observed many times. The genes are TRBV10-3 and TRBJ1-2; TRBD1 matches 7 bases. The CDR3 has 13 residues. V trimming: 5 bases; J trimming: 6 bases; junction bases outside the gene matches: 6. In germline, CDR1 is ENHRY, CDR2 SYGVKD. Written as DNA, the CDR3 is TGTGCCATCAGTCTACAGGGGTACGATGGCTACACCTTC. Its protein product is CAISLQGYDGYTF.

The chain combines TRBV9 with TRBJ1-1; maybe TRBD1 (5 bases). Germline V gene data show CDR1 as SGDLS and CDR2 as YYNGEE. Deletions cut 2 bases from V and 4 bases from J, with 9 bases between. This CDR3 has 13 amino acids. For the CDR3, the DNA is TGTGCCAGCAGCGTTGGGGCTACCACTGAAGCTTTCTTT. It yields the protein CASSVGATTEAFF.

There are many counts of this clonotype. The chain employs TRBV20-1 and TRBJ2-7; maybe TRBD1 (5 bases). The CDR3 has 13 residues. The germline CDR1 and CDR2 sequences are DFQATT and SNEGSKA (reference sequence). V was pared by 2 bases and J by 3 bases, with 11 bases between. The CDR3 spells CSARTRADYEQYF. The CDR3 nucleotides read TGCAGTGCTAGAACCAGGGCCGACTACGAGCAGTACTTC.

This clonotype was seen more than once but under ten times. The chain has TRBV12-3 or TRBV12-4 and TRBJ1-3, with 8 bases lining up with TRBD1. The ends lost 3 bases at V and 2 bases at J; junction bases unmatched: 6. This CDR3 has 16 residues. Written as DNA, the CDR3 is TGTGCCAGCAGTTTTCCCGGGACAGGCGCTGGAAACACCATATATTTT. Protein sequence: CASSFPGTGAGNTIYF.

This clonotype was counted between two and nine times. The chain's CDR3 is CASSLSQGLQETQYF. The DNA of the CDR3 is TGTGCCAGCAGTTTATCCCAGGGGCTCCAAGAGACCCAGTACTTC. The chain has TRBV28 and TRBJ2-5; perhaps TRBD1 as D (6 bases). The V gene's germline CDR1 is MDHEN and CDR2 SYDVKM. The CDR3 has 15 residues. The germline V and J ends were trimmed by 1 base and 1 base, with 10 bases remaining between them. The variable domain in full, with the rest retrieved from reference TRBV28 and TRBJ2-5, is DVKVTQSSRYLVKRTGEKVFLECVQDMDHENMFWYRQDPGLGLRLIYFSYDVKMKEKGDIPEGYSVSREKKERFSLILESASTNQTSMYLCASSLSQGLQETQYFGPGTRLLVL.

This clonotype showed up many times. This chain links TRBV7-3 with TRBJ2-7, with D unresolved. Germline V gene lookup returns CDR1 SGHTA and CDR2 FQGTGA. CDR3 length: 13 residues. The V gene lost 2 bases and the J gene lost 3 bases, with 8 bases spanning the gap. The CDR3 DNA reads TGTGCCAGCAGCTTAGGTGCCCTCTACGAGCAGTACTTC. Translating it yields CASSLGALYEQYF.

This chain's CDR3 is CSKTRTVQETQYF. The CDR3, as DNA: TGCAGTAAGACCCGGACGGTCCAAGAGACCCAGTACTTC. The chain recombines TRBV20-1 with TRBJ2-5; D remains ambiguous. Trimming shortened V by 8 bases and J by 1 base, and 14 bases separated the two germline ends. The CDR3 has 13 amino acids. Germline CDR1 DFQATT, CDR2 SNEGSKA (reference sequence).

This clonotype was detected many times. The chain joins TRBV5-1 to TRBJ2-3; D ambiguous. Germline assignment: CDR1 SGHRS and CDR2 YFSETQ. The CDR3 consists of 12 residues. V lost 2 bases, J lost 6 bases, and 7 bases lay in between. The CDR3 DNA sequence: TGCGCCAGCAGCTTCACGTCCGATACGCAGTATTTT. Translated: CASSFTSDTQYF.

In this sample, this clonotype turned up a few times. J is TRBJ2-6 and V is TRBV20-1; 11 positions match TRBD1. With V trimmed by 4 bases and J by 0 bases, 5 bases remained unmatched. CDR1 DFQATT and CDR2 SNEGSKA come from the germline V gene (reference sequence). The CDR3 totals 17 residues. CDR3 bases: TGCAGTGCTACTGTGGGGACAGGGGGCTCTGGGGCCAACGTCCTGACTTTC. Its translation is CSATVGTGGSGANVLTF.

The V and J genes are TRBV5-1 and TRBJ2-7; TRBD2 matches at 7 bases. This CDR3 has 15 residues. From germline, CDR1 is SGHRS and CDR2 YFSETQ. V lost 4 bases and J lost 1; bases outside the gene matches: 8. The CDR3 region has the DNA TGCGCCAGCAGCCCCGGGGGGACCGAGTCCTACGAGCAGTACTTC. Translating it yields CASSPGGTESYEQYF.

This clonotype has just a few counts. CDR3 nucleotides: TGTGCCATCAGTGCCGGGACAGGCGGCACCGGGGAGCTGTTTTTT. Its translation: CAISAGTGGTGELFF. This rearrangement joins TRBV10-3 to TRBJ2-2; the match to TRBD1 covers 8 bases. V lost 4 bases to trimming and J lost 4 bases; unmatched junction nucleotides: 5. The CDR3 loop spans 15 amino acids. From germline, CDR1 is ENHRY and CDR2 SYGVKD.